The next 12 T cell receptor beta chains were all read from a single sample in a study of T cell responses to AZD1222 COVID-19 vaccine. Measured with immunoSEQ multiplex PCR; TCRdb has only the in-frame clones, and not every one. The profile shows 90,000 to 120,000 clones, about 90% of them singletons. The sample consisted of peripheral blood, taken on day 0 of AZD1222 vaccination. These receptors were taken from an adult in good health.

This sequence joins TRBV3-1 (or the pseudogene TRBV3-2) and TRBJ1-1, with no clear D. Deletions cut 0 bases from V and 2 bases from J, with 10 bases between. Per germline, CDR1 LGHDT and CDR2 YNNKEL (reference sequence). The CDR3 runs to 15 residues. The CDR3 DNA follows: TGTGCCAGCAGCCAAGATAGTTGGTCCAACACTGAAGCTTTCTTT. Translated, it gives CASSQDSWSNTEAFF.

This chain uses TRBV25-1 with TRBJ2-7; D tentatively fits TRBD1 or TRBD2 (7 bases each). This CDR3 comprises 16 residues. Germline V gives CDR1 MGHDK, CDR2 SYGVNS. Trimming shortened V by 5 bases and J by 0 bases, and 17 bases separated the two germline ends. In DNA, the CDR3 is TGTGCCAGCAGTCCAGGGGGAGGGGCTAGCTCCTACGAGCAGTACTTC. It yields the protein CASSPGGGASSYEQYF.

This clone appeared once. The chain joins TRBV7-2 to TRBJ1-1; unclear D gene. Germline CDR1 SGHTA, CDR2 FQGNSA. The CDR3 is made up of 16 amino acids. Trimming shortened V by 2 bases and J by 10 bases, and 23 bases separated the two germline ends. The CDR3 reads CASSLTSVRGYEGAFF. Written as DNA, the CDR3 is TGTGCCAGCAGCTTAACTTCAGTGCGGGGTTATGAAGGAGCTTTCTTT.

This chain joins TRBV4-2 and TRBJ2-3; 8 positions match TRBD2. Trimming cost V 4 bases and J 3 bases; bases outside gene matches: 6. The CDR3 is 15 residues long. Germline assignment: CDR1 LGHNA and CDR2 YNFKEQ. CDR3 amino acids: CASSRGASGTDTQYF. The DNA of the CDR3 is TGTGCCAGCAGCCGGGGGGCTAGCGGGACAGATACGCAGTATTTT.

The J gene is TRBJ2-1, the V gene TRBV28; 9 nucleotides match TRBD1. The V and J ends lost 5 bases and 10 bases, in that order; junction bases with no gene match: 6. Germline V gene sequence: CDR1 MDHEN, CDR2 SYDVKM. CDR3 length equals 13 residues. The chain's CDR3 is CASSPTTGGEQFF. In nucleotides, the CDR3 is TGTGCCAGCAGTCCGACGACAGGGGGGGAGCAGTTCTTC.

The rearrangement joins TRBV18 to TRBJ2-2; 7 bases agree with TRBD1. The CDR3 spans 15 residues. CDR1 and CDR2 (germline): KGHSH, LQKENI. Trimming took 3 bases from V and 2 from J; bases not matched to a gene: 3. The CDR3 region is CASSPQGGNTGELFF. The CDR3 DNA sequence: TGTGCCAGCTCACCTCAAGGGGGCAACACCGGGGAGCTGTTTTTT.

The V gene is TRBV6-5, the J gene TRBJ2-1, with D tentatively TRBD1 (5 bases). The CDR3 covers 16 residues. V was cut by 1 base and J by 5 bases, with 15 bases left in between. Per the germline V gene, CDR1 is MNHEY and CDR2 is SVGAGI. The CDR3 nucleotides read TGTGCCAGCAGTTACTTTGGGCAGGGTGGACACAATGAGCAGTTCTTC. Translation gives CASSYFGQGGHNEQFF.

DNA of the CDR3: TGTGCCAGCAGTTCGGGGACTAGCGGATCGAACAATGAGCAGTTCTTC. Translated: CASSSGTSGSNNEQFF. V usage is TRBV28 and J usage is TRBJ2-1; 11 bases map to TRBD2. The CDR3 totals 16 residues. Germline-derived CDR1 and CDR2 are MDHEN and SYDVKM. With 4 bases clipped from V and 5 bases from J, the junction kept 7 bases outside the gene matches.

This sequence joins TRBV6-2 or TRBV6-3 and TRBJ1-5, with TRBD1 identical over 7 bases. Trimming removed 5 bases from V and 12 bases from J; junction bases left unmatched: 4. The CDR3 spans 11 residues. The V gene's germline CDR1 is MNHEY and CDR2 SVGEGT. CDR3 residues: CASSQTGNQHF. The CDR3 coding sequence is TGTGCCAGCAGTCAGACAGGGAACCAGCATTTT.

The chain carries TRBV6-2 or TRBV6-3 and TRBJ2-3, with 8 nucleotides matching TRBD1. Germline CDR1 reads MNHEY; CDR2 reads SVGEGT. The length of the CDR3 is 19 residues. The V segment lost 4 bases and the J segment 0 bases; nucleotides outside the gene matches: 15. The CDR3 loop is CASSSETGDQGPSTDTQYF. The DNA of the CDR3 is TGTGCCAGCAGTTCCGAGACAGGGGATCAGGGGCCAAGCACAGATACGCAGTATTTT.

The rearrangement links TRBV5-1 to TRBJ2-1; 13 bases fit TRBD2. There are 17 residues in the CDR3. In germline, CDR1 is SGHRS, CDR2 YFSETQ. V gave up 3 bases and J gave up 3 bases; unmatched junction bases: 6. CDR3 sequence (DNA): TGCGCCAGCAGCTCCGGCGGGACTAGCGGGAACTACAATGAGCAGTTCTTC. Protein product: CASSSGGTSGNYNEQFF.

V is TRBV28 and J is TRBJ1-2, with D unclear. Trimming removed 3 bases from V and 8 bases from J, with 16 bases in between. The CDR3 totals 14 residues. Per germline, CDR1 MDHEN and CDR2 SYDVKM. As DNA, the CDR3 is TGTGCCAGCAGTTTGAGCCGGGCCCTCGGCGGCTACACCTTC. It specifies CASSLSRALGGYTF.